Following are 29 T cell receptor beta chains from one sample sequenced in a study of identical twins. MiXCR was run by TCRdb on the 5' RACE reads, yielding one entry per CDR3 protein. The sample lists a few hundred thousand distinct CDR3 sequences, approximately 14% occurring once. The same sample was also used in a study of yellow fever vaccine responses in identical twins.

The sequenced material came from CD4+ T cells sorted from blood. The receptors were gathered from a woman aged 18-35 years in good health.

This clonotype was counted ten times or more. The chain combines TRBV5-5 with TRBJ2-1; tentative D call: TRBD1 (5 bases). The CDR3 runs 14 residues. The V gene's germline CDR1 is SGHKS and CDR2 YYEKEE (reference sequence). Trimming pared 0 bases from V and 4 bases from J, leaving 8 bases between. In DNA form, the CDR3 reads TGTGCCAGCAGCTTGGAAGGGGTATACAATGAGCAGTTCTTC. It encodes CASSLEGVYNEQFF.

This clonotype appeared many times. The J gene is TRBJ2-7, the V gene TRBV12-3 or TRBV12-4; TRBD2 aligns across 9 bases. The CDR3 spans 14 residues. V shed 5 bases and J 7 bases; nucleotides not matched to a gene: 9. In nucleotides, the CDR3 is TGTGCCAGCAGTACCATAGCGGGAGTTGGAGAGCAGTACTTC. This gives the protein CASSTIAGVGEQYF.

The V call is TRBV5-1, the J call TRBJ1-1; 8 bases map to TRBD1. The V gene end was trimmed by 4 bases and the J gene end by 7 bases; junction bases not matched to a gene: 6. This CDR3 region has 13 residues. From germline, CDR1 is SGHRS and CDR2 YFSETQ. The CDR3 DNA is TGCGCCAGCAGCACAGGGGGAATCTTTGAAGCTTTCTTT. It encodes CASSTGGIFEAFF. Together with reference TRBV5-1 and TRBJ1-1, the CDR3 gives the full variable domain: KAGVTQTPRYLIKTRGQQVTLSCSPISGHRSVSWYQQTPGQGLQFLFEYFSETQRNKGNFPGRFSGRQFSNSRSEMNVSTLELGDSALYLCASSTGGIFEAFFGQGTRLTVV.

This clonotype was seen ten or more times. V usage is TRBV5-6 and J usage is TRBJ1-6, with TRBD1 identical over 8 bases. The germline V gene encodes CDR1 SGHDT and CDR2 YYEEEE. The junction had 1 base not matched to a gene; V was cut back by 3 bases and J by 8 bases. CDR3 length: 13 amino acids. CDR3 residues: CASSSTGDSPLHF. The DNA of the CDR3 is TGTGCCAGCAGCTCGACAGGGGATTCACCCCTCCACTTT.

Only a few counts were recorded for this clonotype. The rearrangement links TRBV2 to TRBJ2-7, with D hard to call. V was trimmed by 3 bases and J by 4 bases, leaving 7 bases between them. CDR3 length: 12 residues. Germline V gives CDR1 SNHLY, CDR2 FYNNEI. CDR3 nucleotides: TGTGCCAGCAGTGACTGGGTGTACGAGCAGTACTTC. It is translated as CASSDWVYEQYF.

The V call is TRBV2, the J call TRBJ1-6, with D possibly being TRBD1 (6 bases). The CDR3 contains 16 residues. Trimming left V 1 base short and J 7 bases short, with 14 bases between. The V gene's germline CDR1 is SNHLY and CDR2 FYNNEI. The CDR3 bases are TGTGCCAGCAGTGAAGAGGGACATTCACGGAATTCACCCCTCCACTTT. Its protein is CASSEEGHSRNSPLHF. Using reference TRBV2 and TRBJ1-6 for the parts outside the CDR3, the full variable domain is EPEVTQTPSHQVTQMGQEVILRCVPISNHLYFYWYRQILGQKVEFLVSFYNNEISEKSEIFDDQFSVERPDGSNFTLKIRSTKLEDSAMYFCASSEEGHSRNSPLHFGNGTRLTVT.

The rearrangement joins TRBV20-1 to TRBJ2-1; 10 bases agree with TRBD2. CDR1 DFQATT and CDR2 SNEGSKA come from the germline V gene (reference sequence). This CDR3 contains 17 residues. Trimming at V came to 0 bases and at J to 7 bases, leaving 12 bases not matched to a gene. CDR3 sequence: CSARDSSGSSPGNEQFF. For the CDR3, the DNA is TGCAGTGCTAGAGATTCTAGCGGGAGCTCCCCGGGAAATGAGCAGTTCTTC.

This clonotype was observed a handful of times. This rearrangement joins TRBV24-1 to TRBJ2-1; 10 bases map to TRBD2. Per the germline V gene, CDR1 is KGHDR and CDR2 is SFDVKD. Losses at the gene ends were 4 bases for V and 4 bases for J; bases not matched to a gene: 6. The CDR3 sequence is 16 residues long. This CDR3 is CATSDRTSGQYNEQFF. The CDR3 DNA reads as TGTGCCACCAGTGACCGGACTAGCGGCCAATACAATGAGCAGTTCTTC.

The chain is built from TRBV7-2 and TRBJ2-1; D is unclear. This CDR3 spans 13 amino acids. The germline V and J ends were trimmed by 5 bases and 6 bases, with 11 bases remaining between them. Germline CDR1 reads SGHTA; CDR2 reads FQGNSA. CDR3: CASSQRLGNEQFF. DNA of the CDR3: TGTGCCAGCAGCCAGAGGTTGGGCAATGAGCAGTTCTTC. Full variable domain (outside the CDR3, taken from reference TRBV7-2 and TRBJ2-1): GAGVSQSPSNKVTEKGKDVELRCDPISGHTALYWYRQSLGQGLEFLIYFQGNSAPDKSGLPSDRFSAERTGGSVSTLTIQRTQQEDSAVYLCASSQRLGNEQFFGPGTRLTVL.

This chain connects TRBV7-2 to TRBJ1-2; the match to TRBD1 covers 10 bases. Germline CDR1 reads SGHTA; CDR2 reads FQGNSA. The CDR3 extends over 16 amino acids. V gave up 2 bases and J gave up 5 bases; unmatched junction bases: 8. This CDR3 is CASSLKLRQGAYGYTF. For the CDR3, the DNA is TGTGCCAGCAGCTTAAAGCTGAGACAGGGGGCATATGGCTACACCTTC.

In this sample, this clonotype turned up a few times. The genes are TRBV7-2 and TRBJ2-3; 12 nucleotides line up with TRBD2. There are 16 residues in the CDR3. The ends lost 5 bases at V and 3 bases at J; junction bases unmatched: 6. Germline CDR1 and CDR2: SGHTA and FQGNSA. The CDR3 here is CASSARTSGITDTQYF. The CDR3 bases are TGTGCCAGCAGCGCCCGGACTAGCGGGATAACAGATACGCAGTATTTT.

This clonotype was observed a handful of times. The CDR3 bases are TGTGCCAGCAGCCAAAAGGCCGGGACCCCCGAGCAGTACGTC. It encodes CASSQKAGTPEQYV. The chain couples TRBV3-1 to TRBJ2-7; D may correspond to TRBD1 or TRBD2 (5 bases each). V shed 2 bases and J shed 6 bases, with 14 bases lying between them. Germline V CDR1 and CDR2: LGHDT, YNNKEL (reference sequence). The CDR3 runs to 14 residues.

This clonotype showed up just a few times. J is TRBJ1-5 and V is TRBV10-1; D gene unclear. V shed 4 bases and J shed 6 bases, with 16 bases lying between them. CDR3 length: 15 amino acids. Germline CDR1 reads WNHNN; CDR2 reads SYGVQD (reference sequence). CDR3 nucleotide sequence: TGCGCCAGCAGTGTCGGTGGAGGATCGGGTCAGCCCCAGCATTTT. Its protein product is CASSVGGGSGQPQHF.

This clonotype came up many times. The rearrangement links TRBV10-3 to TRBJ2-2; D remains ambiguous. The CDR3 is made up of 12 amino acids. The V and J ends lost 4 bases and 5 bases respectively, with 5 bases between them. CDR1 ENHRY and CDR2 SYGVKD come from the germline V gene. CDR3 bases: TGTGCCATCAGTGCGTATACCGGGGAGCTGTTTTTT. Amino acid sequence: CAISAYTGELFF.

The gene calls are TRBV10-1 and TRBJ2-1, with D tentatively TRBD2 (7 bases). This CDR3 has 15 residues. Trimming left V 3 bases short and J 3 bases short, with 12 bases between. In germline, CDR1 is WNHNN, CDR2 SYGVQD (reference sequence). CDR3 bases: TGCGCCAGCAGTGAAGGGGGGGCCGGCTACAATGAGCAGTTCTTC. It yields the protein CASSEGGAGYNEQFF.

The rearrangement uses TRBV4-1 and TRBJ1-1, with TRBD1 matching 7 bases. Germline V gene sequence: CDR1 MGHRA, CDR2 YSYEKL. With V trimmed by 4 bases and J by 3 bases, 8 bases remained unmatched. The CDR3 loop spans 15 amino acids. The chain's CDR3 is CASSLPTTGDTEAFF. DNA of the CDR3: TGCGCCAGCAGCCTCCCCACAACAGGGGACACTGAAGCTTTCTTT.

The chain employs TRBV3-1 and TRBJ2-1, with D possibly being TRBD1 (6 bases). The V gene's germline CDR1 is LGHDT and CDR2 YNNKEL (reference sequence). This CDR3 has 18 residues. Deletions cut 0 bases from V and 0 bases from J, with 15 bases between. This CDR3 reads CASSQEAGALSSYNEQFF. In nucleotides, the CDR3 is TGTGCCAGCAGCCAAGAGGCAGGGGCCTTGAGCTCCTACAATGAGCAGTTCTTC.

This clonotype was seen a handful of times. This chain uses TRBV6-1 with TRBJ1-2, with TRBD1 as a possible D gene (5 bases). V was clipped by 2 bases and J by 7 bases, with 11 bases between them. Germline V gene lookup returns CDR1 MNHNS and CDR2 SASEGT. The CDR3 consists of 13 residues. CDR3 coding DNA: TGTGCCAGCAGTGAAAGGACACCCAGTGGCTACACCTTC. Translating gives CASSERTPSGYTF.

This clonotype was observed at least ten times. The chain links TRBV7-9 to TRBJ2-3, with D perhaps TRBD1 (5 bases). Looked up from germline, CDR1 is SEHNR and CDR2 is FQNEAQ (reference sequence). V gave up 3 bases and J gave up 2 bases, with 12 bases separating them. The length of the CDR3 is 15 residues. The CDR3 DNA reads TGTGCCAGCAGCTTGATCAGGGCGGCCACAGATACGCAGTATTTT. This codes for CASSLIRAATDTQYF. Full variable domain (rest looked up from reference TRBV7-9 and TRBJ2-3): DTGVSQNPRHKITKRGQNVTFRCDPISEHNRLYWYRQTLGQGPEFLTYFQNEAQLEKSRLLSDRFSAERPKGSFSTLEIQRTEQGDSAMYLCASSLIRAATDTQYFGPGTRLTVL.

The chain links TRBV5-6 to TRBJ1-2; unclear D gene. V lost 3 bases and J 3 bases, leaving 12 bases between the germline ends. CDR1 and CDR2 (germline): SGHDT, YYEEEE. The CDR3 is 14 residues long. CDR3 DNA: TGTGCCAGCAGCTGGACGGTGTTTGACTATGGCTACACCTTC. Its translation is CASSWTVFDYGYTF.

This clonotype has more than one count but fewer than ten. The CDR3 DNA is TGTGCCAGTAGTATAGACCTACAGGGCTGGGGCAATCAGCCCCAGCATTTT. Amino acids: CASSIDLQGWGNQPQHF. The chain has TRBV19 and TRBJ1-5, with a weak D call TRBD1 (6 bases). V was cut by 0 bases and J by 2 bases, with 14 bases left in between. Germline values: CDR1 LNHDA, CDR2 SQIVND (reference sequence). The CDR3 runs to 17 residues.

In this sample, this clonotype turned up a few times. The chain combines TRBV3-1 with TRBJ2-1, with D maybe TRBD2 (5 bases). Per germline, CDR1 LGHDT and CDR2 YNNKEL (reference sequence). V lost 5 bases and J lost 6, with 20 bases in between. The CDR3 contains 16 residues. DNA for the CDR3: TGTGCCAGCAGCTCCTTTGGATTGGAGGCCTCCAATGAGCAGTTCTTC. Its protein product is CASSSFGLEASNEQFF.

This chain joins TRBV12-3 or TRBV12-4 and TRBJ2-2, with TRBD2 identical over 7 bases. The CDR3 sequence is 12 residues long. V trimming: 7 bases; J trimming: 10 bases; junction bases outside the gene matches: 6. CDR3 region: CASKSRGEELFF. CDR3 DNA: TGTGCCAGCAAATCCCGGGGGGAGGAGCTGTTTTTT.

The table lists this clonotype with a few counts. The V gene is TRBV20-1, the J gene TRBJ2-1, with no clear D. The germline gives CDR1 DFQATT, CDR2 SNEGSKA (reference sequence). The germline V and J ends were trimmed by 4 bases and 0 bases, with 10 bases remaining between them. This CDR3 region has 14 residues. The CDR3 loop is CSAKPASSYNEQFF. CDR3 nucleotide sequence: TGCAGTGCTAAACCTGCGAGCTCCTACAATGAGCAGTTCTTC.

This clonotype was recorded a few times. The chain carries TRBV29-1 and TRBJ2-5; D perhaps matches TRBD1 (6 bases). V was pared by 5 bases and J by 5 bases, with 15 bases between. The CDR3 contains 13 residues. The V gene's germline CDR1 is SQVTM and CDR2 ANQGSEA. The CDR3 DNA is TGCAGCGTTACAGGGACCGGAGGCGAGACCCAGTACTTC. This codes for CSVTGTGGETQYF. Full variable domain (missing parts from reference TRBV29-1 and TRBJ2-5): SAVISQKPSRDICQRGTSLTIQCQVDSQVTMMFWYRQQPGQSLTLIATANQGSEATYESGFVIDKFPISRPNLTFSTLTVSNMSPEDSSIYLCSVTGTGGETQYFGPGTRLLVL.

The genes are TRBV21-1 and TRBJ2-7; the DNA was not compared with TRBD2, the D call given in the table. TRBV21-1 is labeled a pseudogene. The CDR3 totals 16 residues. The CDR3 DNA reads as TGTGCCAGCAGCCCTCTCGGGCTAGCGGGAGTGGGCGAGCAGTACTTC. It specifies CASSPLGLAGVGEQYF.

This clonotype was picked up a small number of times. This rearrangement joins TRBV6-5 to TRBJ1-2; no clear D gene. Per the germline V gene, CDR1 is MNHEY and CDR2 is SVGAGI. The V end lost 8 bases, the J end lost 6 bases, and 10 bases lay between the germline ends. The length of the CDR3 is 11 residues. The CDR3 loop reads CASVGFDGYTF. The CDR3 nucleotides are TGTGCCAGCGTCGGATTTGATGGCTACACCTTC.

The rearrangement links TRBV4-1 to TRBJ2-2; TRBD2 aligns across 8 bases. The trim removed 0 bases at V and 4 bases at J, leaving 7 bases unmatched. CDR3 length equals 17 residues. Germline CDR1 and CDR2: MGHRA and YSYEKL. CDR3 DNA sequence: TGCGCCAGCAGCCAAGATCTGAGGACTAGCCCCACCGGGGAGCTGTTTTTT. Protein sequence: CASSQDLRTSPTGELFF.

The chain employs TRBV7-3 and TRBJ2-2; no clear D. CDR1 and CDR2 from the germline V gene are SGHTA and FQGTGA. V gave up 8 bases and J gave up 1 base, with 11 bases separating them. The CDR3 runs 14 residues. Here the CDR3 reads CASESPRNTGELFF. The DNA of the CDR3 is TGTGCCAGCGAATCCCCGAGGAACACCGGGGAGCTGTTTTTT.